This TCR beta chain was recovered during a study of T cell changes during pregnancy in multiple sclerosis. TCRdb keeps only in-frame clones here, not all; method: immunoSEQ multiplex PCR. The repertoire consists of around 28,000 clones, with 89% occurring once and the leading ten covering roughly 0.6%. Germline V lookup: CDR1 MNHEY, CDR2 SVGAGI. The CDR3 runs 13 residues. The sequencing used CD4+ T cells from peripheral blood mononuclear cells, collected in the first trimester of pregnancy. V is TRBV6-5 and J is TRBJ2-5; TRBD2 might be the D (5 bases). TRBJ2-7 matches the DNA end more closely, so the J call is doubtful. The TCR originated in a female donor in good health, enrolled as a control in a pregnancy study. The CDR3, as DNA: TGTGCCAGTTCAGGCCGGAGGCCCTACGAGCAGTACTTC. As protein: CASSGRRPYEQYF.